This T cell receptor (beta chain) was observed in a study of T cells in Graves' hyperthyroidism and ophthalmopathy. Notes on the study in general: The authors' 13 V-J model separated ophthalmopathy from stable hyperthyroidism. Blood also carried most thyroid clonotypes expanded above 0.001.

This clonotype was recorded many times. Its antigen is unknown. There are 16 residues in the CDR3. The V gene end was trimmed by 4 bases and the J gene end by 3 bases; junction bases not matched to a gene: 9. CDR1 is SGHVS and CDR2 is FNYEAQ in the germline V gene. Amplification of TCR beta CDR3 regions used RNA as the template. HTBI primers were the set used in a first-round RT-PCR of the TCR CDR3. One entry per CDR3 protein, called by TCRdb with MiXCR from the multiplex PCR reads. Seen here are around 360,000 distinct CDR3 sequences, approximately 16% observed once, and the top ten hold roughly 19%. The source is a woman aged 60-75 years with Graves' ophthalmopathy. Sequences were obtained from blood. The V and J genes are TRBV7-6 and TRBJ2-1; the match to TRBD2 covers 7 bases. The CDR3 nucleotides read TGTGCCAGCAGCTCCCCCGTTGGGGGGGACTACAATGAGCAGTTCTTC. Translation gives CASSSPVGGDYNEQFF. Drawing the rest from reference TRBV7-6 and TRBJ2-1, the complete variable domain is GAGVSQSPRYKVTKRGQDVALRCDPISGHVSLYWYRQALGQGPEFLTYFNYEAQQDKSGLPNDRFSAERPEGSISTLTIQRTEQRDSAMYRCASSSPVGGDYNEQFFGPGTRLTVL.